This entry lists 30 T cell receptor beta chains sequenced from one sample in a study of T cell changes during pregnancy in multiple sclerosis. The method was immunoSEQ multiplex PCR; TCRdb's version includes in-frame clones alone and lacks a portion of them. Here the sample spans over 50,000 clones, approximately 88% being singletons. The specimen comprised peripheral blood, sampled in the first trimester of pregnancy. The receptors stem from a female donor with multiple sclerosis, enrolled in a pregnancy study.

The table lists this clone with a few counts. The J gene is TRBJ1-2, the V gene TRBV28; no reliable D call. V lost 7 bases and J 8 bases, leaving 17 bases between the germline ends. The germline CDR1 and CDR2 sequences are MDHEN and SYDVKM. The CDR3 covers 13 residues. The CDR3 DNA follows: TGTGCCAGCACCCTGGAGGGTTGGGTAGGCTACACCTTC. This translates into CASTLEGWVGYTF.

By share of the sample, this clone is medium-sized. V and J are TRBV29-1 and TRBJ2-5, with D possibly matching TRBD2 (5 bases). Germline V CDR1 and CDR2: SQVTM, ANQGSEA. V was clipped by 5 bases and J by 3 bases, with 13 bases between them. This CDR3 has 13 residues. In DNA form, the CDR3 reads TGCAGCGTTTCTGAAAGCGGCAAAGAGACCCAGTACTTC. Translated, it gives CSVSESGKETQYF.

This chain joins TRBV4-3 and TRBJ2-3; D gene unclear. V was cut by 0 bases and J by 0 bases, with 10 bases left in between. The CDR3 has 16 amino acids. The germline V gene has CDR1 LGHNA and CDR2 YSLEER. The CDR3 region has the DNA TGCGCCAGCAGCCAAGATCGCGGTACCAGCACAGATACGCAGTATTTT. It translates to CASSQDRGTSTDTQYF.

This chain joins TRBV28 and TRBJ1-2, with 9 bases lining up with TRBD1. Unmatched junction bases numbered 19, after V lost 3 bases and J lost 5 bases. The germline CDR1 and CDR2 sequences are MDHEN and SYDVKM. This CDR3 contains 19 residues. The CDR3 is CASSFKAGSAGDRVYGYTF. The CDR3, as DNA: TGTGCCAGCAGTTTTAAAGCCGGTTCAGCAGGGGACAGGGTATATGGCTACACCTTC.

V gene TRBV6-5 combines with J gene TRBJ1-3, with D uncertain. The CDR3 runs to 16 residues. Germline CDR1 is MNHEY and CDR2 is SVGAGI. Trimming cost V 0 bases and J 4 bases, with 13 bases left between them. CDR3 nucleotides: TGTGCCAGCAGTTACTCGATAGAGAACCTGGGAAACACCATATATTTT. It codes for CASSYSIENLGNTIYF.

The J gene is TRBJ1-1, the V gene TRBV2, with D possibly TRBD1 on 5 matching bases. V shed 11 bases and J shed 0 bases, with 13 bases lying between them. The germline CDR1 and CDR2 sequences are SNHLY and FYNNEI. This CDR3 spans 13 amino acids. CDR3 amino acids: CAVGADMNTEAFF. The CDR3 region has the DNA TGTGCCGTTGGGGCGGATATGAACACTGAAGCTTTCTTT.

The rearrangement uses TRBV30 and TRBJ2-5; TRBD2 matches at 10 bases. V trimming: 2 bases; J trimming: 2 bases; junction bases outside the gene matches: 5. This CDR3 region has 15 residues. Germline V gene lookup returns CDR1 GTSNPN and CDR2 SVGIG (reference sequence). CDR3 amino acids: CAWSTGTSAQETQYF. CDR3 bases: TGTGCCTGGAGTACGGGGACTAGCGCTCAAGAGACCCAGTACTTC.

The chain couples TRBV9 to TRBJ2-7; TRBD1 matches 7 bases. This CDR3 region has 16 residues. Losses at the gene ends were 4 bases for V and 4 bases for J; bases not matched to a gene: 14. The germline V gene has CDR1 SGDLS and CDR2 YYNGEE. CDR3 nucleotides: TGTGCCAGCAGCCAATTAAGTGGACAGGTTTTATACGAGCAGTACTTC. It specifies CASSQLSGQVLYEQYF.

The chain uses TRBV10-1 and TRBJ2-5, with D maybe TRBD2 (6 bases). Germline V lookup: CDR1 WNHNN, CDR2 SYGVQD (reference sequence). The V end was cut by 3 bases, the J end by 4 bases, with 9 bases between. CDR3 length: 13 residues. The CDR3 DNA is TGCGCCAGCAGTGAATCCGGGGGAGAGACCCAGTACTTC. Translation: CASSESGGETQYF.

The table lists this clone with a count of one. J is TRBJ2-7 and V is TRBV7-3; D is perhaps TRBD2 (5 bases). Germline assignment: CDR1 SGHTA and CDR2 FQGTGA. V was cut by 1 base and J by 7 bases, with 20 bases left in between. This CDR3 is 16 amino acids long. CDR3 DNA: TGTGCCAGCAGCTTAAATCCGGGCCCCAGCTCGGGGGAGCAGTACTTC. It translates to CASSLNPGPSSGEQYF.

The rearrangement uses TRBV11-2 and TRBJ2-1; D possibly corresponds to TRBD2 (6 bases). Germline V gene lookup returns CDR1 SGHAT and CDR2 FQNNGV. Trimming removed 1 base from V and 9 bases from J, with 10 bases in between. The CDR3 is 13 residues long. CDR3 coding DNA: TGTGCCAGCAGCTTAGCTAGCGACGGTGAGCAGTTCTTC. It translates to CASSLASDGEQFF.

The chain joins TRBV6-6 to TRBJ2-1; D remains ambiguous. The CDR3 has 12 amino acids. From germline, CDR1 is MNHNY and CDR2 SVGAGI (reference sequence). Between the trimmed V and J ends, which lost 2 bases and 5 bases, there was a span of 4 bases. Here the CDR3 reads CASSYVNNEQFF. CDR3 nucleotide sequence: TGTGCCAGCAGTTACGTCAACAATGAGCAGTTCTTC.

The chain joins TRBV19 to TRBJ1-1; TRBD1 might be the D (6 bases). The CDR3 length is 15 residues. Germline V gene lookup returns CDR1 LNHDA and CDR2 SQIVND (reference sequence). Deletions cut 2 bases from V and 0 bases from J, with 10 bases between. DNA for the CDR3: TGTGCCAGTAGTATATCACAGGGATTGAACACTGAAGCTTTCTTT. Translating it yields CASSISQGLNTEAFF.

This sequence joins TRBV6-1 and TRBJ1-2, with D possibly being TRBD1 (5 bases). V gave up 2 bases and J gave up 5 bases, with 15 bases separating them. The CDR3 has 15 amino acids. Germline lookup yields CDR1 MNHNS and CDR2 SASEGT. The CDR3 is CASSEPGGGIYGYTF. The CDR3, as DNA: TGTGCCAGCAGTGAACCGGGGGGAGGGATATATGGCTACACCTTC.

The chain links TRBV27 to TRBJ1-1; D unresolved. Per the germline V gene, CDR1 is MNHEY and CDR2 is SMNVEV (reference sequence). CDR3 length equals 12 residues. Trimming left V 4 bases short and J 1 base short, with 4 bases between. The CDR3 region is CASSSGNTEAFF. CDR3 coding DNA: TGTGCCAGCAGTTCAGGGAACACTGAAGCTTTCTTT.

The genes are TRBV11-3 and TRBJ2-7; D gene uncertain. The CDR3 has 12 residues. Per germline, CDR1 SGHNT and CDR2 YENEEA. The V and J ends lost 4 bases and 3 bases respectively, with 7 bases between them. The DNA of the CDR3 is TGTGCCAGCAGCTGGAGAAGCTACGAGCAGTACTTC. Its protein product is CASSWRSYEQYF.

In its sample, this clone was seen once. This chain links TRBV19 with TRBJ2-1; maybe TRBD1 (5 bases). Germline V gives CDR1 LNHDA, CDR2 SQIVND (reference sequence). The CDR3 runs to 14 residues. The V end lost 7 bases, the J end lost 2 bases, and 12 bases lay between the germline ends. The CDR3 sequence is CASMGREAYNEQFF. In DNA, the CDR3 is TGTGCCAGTATGGGCAGGGAAGCCTACAATGAGCAGTTCTTC.

The V and J genes are TRBV18 and TRBJ1-4, with TRBD1 matching 9 bases. Germline V gene sequence: CDR1 KGHSH, CDR2 LQKENI. With V trimmed by 3 bases and J by 11 bases, 7 bases remained unmatched. This CDR3 has 14 residues. CDR3: CASSPGTGLFKLFF. The DNA for the CDR3 is TGTGCCAGCTCACCCGGGACAGGGTTATTTAAACTGTTTTTT.

The chain joins TRBV30 to TRBJ1-4; no reliable D call. CDR3 length equals 14 residues. The V gene's germline CDR1 is GTSNPN and CDR2 SVGIG (reference sequence). Trimming stripped 4 bases from V and 4 bases from J, with 13 bases between. The CDR3 nucleotides are TGTGCCTGGAATGAGGGAAGAAATAATGAAAAACTGTTTTTT. This codes for CAWNEGRNNEKLFF.

V gene TRBV5-1 combines with J gene TRBJ2-2, with 9 bases matching TRBD1. V lost 4 bases and J lost 3; bases outside the gene matches: 19. CDR1 SGHRS and CDR2 YFSETQ come from the germline V gene. The CDR3 is 20 amino acids. Written as DNA, the CDR3 is TGCGCCAGCAGCCCGGAAGTACAGGGGGCCGGGAGTTGGGACACCGGGGAGCTGTTTTTT. Translating gives CASSPEVQGAGSWDTGELFF.

The rearrangement uses TRBV6-5 and TRBJ2-7; D not resolved. Germline loops: CDR1 MNHEY, CDR2 SVGAGI. The ends were cut back, 3 bases at V and 3 bases at J, with 3 bases in the middle. This CDR3 contains 11 residues. CDR3 in amino acids: CASSYNYEQYF. CDR3 sequence (DNA): TGTGCCAGCAGTTATAACTACGAGCAGTACTTC.

This clone appeared a few times. The chain combines TRBV6-1 with TRBJ1-1; no reliable D call. V was shortened by 5 bases and J by 3 bases, with 10 bases between the two germline ends. Germline lookup yields CDR1 MNHNS and CDR2 SASEGT. This CDR3 is built from 13 residues. The CDR3 sequence: CASSSLSDTEAFF. In nucleotides, the CDR3 is TGTGCCAGCAGTTCGTTGTCGGACACTGAAGCTTTCTTT.

CDR3 bases: TGTGCCAGCAGTTCCTACAGTGCTGGGGCTTTCTTT. This codes for CASSSYSAGAFF. J is TRBJ1-1 and V is TRBV28, with unresolved D. Trimming took off 4 bases at V and 11 bases at J, with 14 bases between the two ends. The CDR3 is 12 amino acids. CDR1 and CDR2 from the germline V gene are MDHEN and SYDVKM.

The chain employs TRBV19 and TRBJ1-5; TRBD1 matches 8 bases. The CDR3 has 15 amino acids. The V gene's germline CDR1 is LNHDA and CDR2 SQIVND (reference sequence). V gave up 8 bases and J gave up 4 bases; unmatched junction bases: 10. This CDR3 is CASVAGQAVNQPQHF. For the CDR3, the DNA is TGTGCCAGTGTGGCGGGACAGGCGGTAAATCAGCCCCAGCATTTT.

The chain couples TRBV27 to TRBJ2-7; 12 nucleotides match TRBD2. The CDR3 covers 16 residues. Germline V gives CDR1 MNHEY, CDR2 SMNVEV (reference sequence). The trim removed 2 bases at V and 6 bases at J, leaving 8 bases unmatched. CDR3 region: CASSLLLAGGPLEQYF. DNA for the CDR3: TGTGCCAGCAGTTTACTTCTAGCGGGAGGGCCCCTCGAGCAGTACTTC.

The chain carries TRBV5-1 and TRBJ1-1; D perhaps matches TRBD1 (6 bases). Germline CDR1 and CDR2: SGHRS and YFSETQ. The CDR3 sequence is 16 residues long. Between the trimmed V and J ends, which lost 1 base and 4 bases, there was a span of 17 bases. Here the CDR3 DNA reads TGCGCCAGCAGCTTGTGGGCAGGGGATCGGAGCACTGAAGCTTTCTTT. It yields the protein CASSLWAGDRSTEAFF.

The CDR3 nucleotides read TGTGCCAGCAGTGAGGACACTTACTCCTACAATGAGCAGTTCTTC. Translated: CASSEDTYSYNEQFF. The V call is TRBV2, the J call TRBJ2-1; possible D gene TRBD1, 5 bases. Trimming shortened V by 3 bases and J by 0 bases, and 9 bases separated the two germline ends. Germline V lookup: CDR1 SNHLY, CDR2 FYNNEI. The CDR3 covers 15 residues.

The chain is built from TRBV6-1 and TRBJ1-2; 8 bases agree with TRBD1. CDR1 is MNHNS, CDR2 SASEGT, per germline. With 7 bases clipped from V and 1 base from J, the junction kept 5 bases outside the gene matches. This CDR3 region has 14 residues. The CDR3 region has the DNA TGTGCCAGCACTAGGGACAGGAATAACTATGGCTACACCTTC. Its translation: CASTRDRNNYGYTF.

The chain employs TRBV7-9 and TRBJ2-1, with 7 bases fitting TRBD1. This CDR3 has 16 amino acids. The germline CDR1 and CDR2 sequences are SEHNR and FQNEAQ (reference sequence). Trimming cost V 2 bases and J 6 bases; bases outside gene matches: 10. This CDR3 is CASSLLRTGRGNEQFF. CDR3 coding DNA: TGTGCCAGCAGCTTACTCCGGACAGGACGGGGCAATGAGCAGTTCTTC. Supplemented by reference TRBV7-9 and TRBJ2-1, the full variable domain reads DTGVSQNPRHKITKRGQNVTFRCDPISEHNRLYWYRQTLGQGPEFLTYFQNEAQLEKSRLLSDRFSAERPKGSFSTLEIQRTEQGDSAMYLCASSLLRTGRGNEQFFGPGTRLTVL.

The V gene is TRBV11-2, the J gene TRBJ2-1; 9 bases fit TRBD2. The V gene end was trimmed by 3 bases and the J gene end by 9 bases; junction bases not matched to a gene: 6. Germline loops: CDR1 SGHAT, CDR2 FQNNGV. There are 14 residues in the CDR3. The CDR3 region has the DNA TGTGCCAGCAGCTTTCCAGGCGGGAGGGGTGAGCAGTTCTTC. Protein: CASSFPGGRGEQFF.